This is a list of T cell receptor beta chains from one sample in a study of blood T cell repertoires in COVID-19. Data came from immunoSEQ multiplex PCR; TCRdb stores just in-frame clones and leaves some out. In the table there are roughly 520,000 clones, over 75% of which are singletons. Sequenced sample: PBMCs or T cells enriched from blood (not recorded which). Every receptor here comes from a middle-aged woman who had recovered from COVID-19. CDR3s include the opening cysteine and the closing phenylalanine or tryptophan. The D gene is left open where the match is weak.

>TRBV5-1|-
CASSRSWGEGLEAFF
>TRBV27|-
CASSLLSGNTEAFF
>TRBV5-6|TRBD1
CASSPGQHEAFF
>TRBV2|-
CASSEGPFEVGTDTQYF
>TRBV19|TRBD1
CASKDRAANEKLFF
>TRBV7-6|-
CASSLGTYSGNTIYF
>TRBV28|-
CASSGYSGGNYGYTF
>TRBV4-1|TRBD1
CASSQDGAFRQGAIGGYTF
>TRBV29-1|-
CSAGEDEKLFF
>TRBV5-1|TRBD1
CASSLGGQGPKISYEQYF
>TRBV6-1|-
CASSEQGTNYGYTF
>TRBV7-9|-
CASSLQAPPNGYTF
>TRBV6-2/TRBV6-3|-
CASSGGGGYTF
>TRBV3-1/TRBV3-2|-
CASSPGGNYGYTF
>TRBV7-2|-
CASSSRILQGRGYTF
>TRBV21-1|-
CASRPTEDTEAFF
>TRBV5-4|TRBD1
CASSSPGTDKYEQYF
>TRBV7-2|-
CASSLVAGDYEQYF
>TRBV7-9|-
CASSQGGSGTEAFF
>TRBV10-3|-
CAISASVTSYNEQFF
>TRBV24-1|-
CATSDDQSRVPPDTQYF
>TRBV3-1/TRBV3-2|-
CASSQRGMAPQEKLFF
>TRBV6-2/TRBV6-3|TRBD2
CASSRAGGYEQYF
>TRBV14|-
CASSRLSGANVLTF
>TRBV14|-
CASSPGVLETQYF
>TRBV5-1|-
CASSLSEGNYGYTF
>TRBV10-3|-
CAISRSPGSEAFF
>TRBV7-2|TRBD2
CASSLQAGGSYNEQFF
>TRBV9|-
CASSVRQPLSYEQYF
>TRBV30|-
CACSLNDYGYTF
>TRBV7-2|-
CASSLVTGYPEAFF
>TRBV19|TRBD2
CASRVAGGTISGELFF
>TRBV9|-
CASSVATEDTQYF
>TRBV6-2/TRBV6-3|-
CASSFALSGPPAYEQYF
>TRBV12-3/TRBV12-4|-
CASSSSYEQYF
>TRBV9|-
CASSPQDYSSYEQYF
>TRBV9|TRBD1
CASSYIGQGTGELFF
>TRBV3-1/TRBV3-2|TRBD1
CASSQGRGRNTIYF
>TRBV19|-
CASSSLSLGETQYF
>TRBV30|TRBD1
CAWSVTGTGNSPLHF
>TRBV5-4|-
CASSLAGGNYGYTF
>TRBV14|-
CASSQIGGFGNTIYF
>TRBV29-1|-
CSVAGAGGSNQPQHF
>TRBV6-9|-
CASAPPQGGSPLHF
>TRBV7-2|-
CASSLDGGAFTDTQYF